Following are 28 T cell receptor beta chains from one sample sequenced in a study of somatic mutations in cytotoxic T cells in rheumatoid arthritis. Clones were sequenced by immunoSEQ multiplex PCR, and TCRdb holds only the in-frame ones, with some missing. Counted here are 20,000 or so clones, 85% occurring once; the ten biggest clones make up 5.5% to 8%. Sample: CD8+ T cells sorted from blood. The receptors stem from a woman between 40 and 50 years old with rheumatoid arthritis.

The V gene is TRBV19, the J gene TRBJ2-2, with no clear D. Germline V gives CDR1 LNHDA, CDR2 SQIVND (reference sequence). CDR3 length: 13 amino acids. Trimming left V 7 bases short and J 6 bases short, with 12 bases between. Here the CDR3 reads CASTPPVPGELFF. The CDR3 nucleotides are TGTGCCAGTACCCCGCCAGTACCCGGGGAGCTGTTTTTT.

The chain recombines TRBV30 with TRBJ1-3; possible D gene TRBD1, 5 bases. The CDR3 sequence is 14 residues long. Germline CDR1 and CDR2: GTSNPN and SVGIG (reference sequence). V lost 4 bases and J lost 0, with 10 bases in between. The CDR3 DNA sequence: TGTGCCTGGATGACAGTACCCTCTGGAAACACCATATATTTT. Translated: CAWMTVPSGNTIYF.

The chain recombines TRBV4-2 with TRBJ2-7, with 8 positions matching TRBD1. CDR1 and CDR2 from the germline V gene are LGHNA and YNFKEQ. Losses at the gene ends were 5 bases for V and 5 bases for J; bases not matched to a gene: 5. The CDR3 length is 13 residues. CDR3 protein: CASSYNRGNEQYF. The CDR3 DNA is TGTGCCAGCAGCTACAACAGGGGGAACGAGCAGTACTTC.

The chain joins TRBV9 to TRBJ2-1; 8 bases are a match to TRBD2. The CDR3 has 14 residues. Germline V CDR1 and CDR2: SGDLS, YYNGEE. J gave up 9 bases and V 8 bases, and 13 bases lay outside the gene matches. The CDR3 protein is CASTSGGAEGEQFF. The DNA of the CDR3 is TGTGCCAGTACTTCCGGGGGGGCCGAGGGTGAGCAGTTCTTC.

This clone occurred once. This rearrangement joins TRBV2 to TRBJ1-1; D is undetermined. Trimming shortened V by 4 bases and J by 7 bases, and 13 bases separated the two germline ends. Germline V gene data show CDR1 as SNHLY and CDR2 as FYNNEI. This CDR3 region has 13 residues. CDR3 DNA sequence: TGTGCCAGCAGTGGCTTCGGAGACTATGAAGCTTTCTTT. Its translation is CASSGFGDYEAFF.

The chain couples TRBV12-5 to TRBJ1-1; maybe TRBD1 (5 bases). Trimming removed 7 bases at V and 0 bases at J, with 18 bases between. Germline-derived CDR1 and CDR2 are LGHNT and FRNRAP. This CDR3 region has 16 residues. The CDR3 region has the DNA TGTGCTAGTGCCTTTGGGTCCGGCAGGGTGAACACTGAAGCTTTCTTT. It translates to CASAFGSGRVNTEAFF.

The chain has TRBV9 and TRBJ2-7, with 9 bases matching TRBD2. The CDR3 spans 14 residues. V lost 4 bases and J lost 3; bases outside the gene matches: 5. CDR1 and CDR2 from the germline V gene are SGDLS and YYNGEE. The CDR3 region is CASSPGLALYEQYF. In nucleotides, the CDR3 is TGTGCCAGCAGCCCGGGACTAGCCCTCTACGAGCAGTACTTC.

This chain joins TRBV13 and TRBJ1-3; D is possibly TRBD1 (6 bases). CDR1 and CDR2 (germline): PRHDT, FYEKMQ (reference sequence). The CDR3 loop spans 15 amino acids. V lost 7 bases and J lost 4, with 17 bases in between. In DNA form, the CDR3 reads TGTGCCAGCACCCCCGTGGACAGCGCGGGAAACACCATATATTTT. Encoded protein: CASTPVDSAGNTIYF.

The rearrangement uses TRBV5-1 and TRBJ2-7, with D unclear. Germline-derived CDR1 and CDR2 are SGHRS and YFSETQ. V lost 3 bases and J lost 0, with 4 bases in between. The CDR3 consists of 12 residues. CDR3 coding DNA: TGCGCCAGCAGCTACGGCTCCTACGAGCAGTACTTC. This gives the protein CASSYGSYEQYF.

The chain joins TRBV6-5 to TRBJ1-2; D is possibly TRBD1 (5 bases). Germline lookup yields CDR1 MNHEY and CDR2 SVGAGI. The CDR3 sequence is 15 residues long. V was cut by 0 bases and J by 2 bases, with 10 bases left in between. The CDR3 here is CASSYSRAGNYGYTF. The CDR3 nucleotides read TGTGCCAGCAGTTACTCTCGGGCAGGGAACTATGGCTACACCTTC.

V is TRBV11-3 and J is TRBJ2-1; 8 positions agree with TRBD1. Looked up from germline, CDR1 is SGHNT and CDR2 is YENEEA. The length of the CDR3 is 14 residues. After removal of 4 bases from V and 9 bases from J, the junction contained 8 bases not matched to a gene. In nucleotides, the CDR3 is TGTGCCAGCAGCTCCGGACAGGGACGGGGTGAGCAGTTCTTC. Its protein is CASSSGQGRGEQFF.

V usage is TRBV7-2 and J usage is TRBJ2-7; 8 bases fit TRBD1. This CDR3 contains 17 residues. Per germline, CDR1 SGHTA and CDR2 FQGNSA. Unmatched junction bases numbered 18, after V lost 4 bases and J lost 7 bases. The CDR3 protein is CASSSLQGQGGSDEQYF. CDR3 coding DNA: TGTGCCAGCAGCTCACTCCAAGGACAGGGTGGGTCGGATGAGCAGTACTTC.

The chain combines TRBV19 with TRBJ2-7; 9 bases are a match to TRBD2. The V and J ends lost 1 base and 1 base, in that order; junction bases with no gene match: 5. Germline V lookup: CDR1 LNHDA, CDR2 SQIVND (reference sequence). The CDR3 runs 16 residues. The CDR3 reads CASSIGLAGTSYEQYF. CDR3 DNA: TGTGCCAGTAGTATAGGGCTAGCGGGGACTTCCTACGAGCAGTACTTC.

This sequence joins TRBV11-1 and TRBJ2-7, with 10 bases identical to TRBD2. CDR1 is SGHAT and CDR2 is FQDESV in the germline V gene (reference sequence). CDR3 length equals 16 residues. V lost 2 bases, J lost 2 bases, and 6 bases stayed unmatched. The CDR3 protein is CASSLLAGDHPYEQYF. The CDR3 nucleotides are TGTGCCAGCAGCTTACTAGCGGGGGACCACCCCTACGAGCAGTACTTC.

CDR3 coding DNA: TGCAGCGTTGCTCTCTCCTCGGGAGATACGCAGTATTTT. It yields the protein CSVALSSGDTQYF. This rearrangement joins TRBV29-1 to TRBJ2-3; no firm D call. Trimming took off 4 bases at V and 5 bases at J, with 13 bases between the two ends. The CDR3 length is 13 residues. The germline CDR1 and CDR2 sequences are SQVTM and ANQGSEA.

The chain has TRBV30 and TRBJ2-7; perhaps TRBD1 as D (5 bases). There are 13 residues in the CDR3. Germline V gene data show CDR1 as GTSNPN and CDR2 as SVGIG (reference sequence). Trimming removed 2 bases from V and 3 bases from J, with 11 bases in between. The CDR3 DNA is TGTGCCTGGAGTTCCAACGACAGCTACGAGCAGTACTTC. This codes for CAWSSNDSYEQYF.

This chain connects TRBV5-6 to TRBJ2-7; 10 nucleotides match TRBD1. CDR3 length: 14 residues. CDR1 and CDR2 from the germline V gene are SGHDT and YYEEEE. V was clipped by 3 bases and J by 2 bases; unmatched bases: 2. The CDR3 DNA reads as TGTGCCAGCAGCTCCGGGACAGGGGCCTACGAGCAGTACTTC. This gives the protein CASSSGTGAYEQYF.

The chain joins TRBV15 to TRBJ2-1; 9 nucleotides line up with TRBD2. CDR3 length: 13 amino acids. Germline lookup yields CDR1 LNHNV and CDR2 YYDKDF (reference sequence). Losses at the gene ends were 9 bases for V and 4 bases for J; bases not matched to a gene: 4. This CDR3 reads CATTSGSYNEQFF. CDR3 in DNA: TGTGCCACAACTAGCGGGTCATACAATGAGCAGTTCTTC. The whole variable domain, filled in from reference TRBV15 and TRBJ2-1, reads DAMVIQNPRYQVTQFGKPVTLSCSQTLNHNVMYWYQQKSSQAPKLLFHYYDKDFNNEADTPDNFQSRRPNTSFCFLDIRSPGLGDTAMYLCATTSGSYNEQFFGPGTRLTVL.

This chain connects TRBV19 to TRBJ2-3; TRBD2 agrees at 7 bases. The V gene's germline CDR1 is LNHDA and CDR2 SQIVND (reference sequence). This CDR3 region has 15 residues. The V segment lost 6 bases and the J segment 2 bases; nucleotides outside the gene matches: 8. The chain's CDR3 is CASSPGRVVTDTQYF. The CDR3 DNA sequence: TGTGCCAGTAGCCCGGGGAGGGTGGTCACAGATACGCAGTATTTT.

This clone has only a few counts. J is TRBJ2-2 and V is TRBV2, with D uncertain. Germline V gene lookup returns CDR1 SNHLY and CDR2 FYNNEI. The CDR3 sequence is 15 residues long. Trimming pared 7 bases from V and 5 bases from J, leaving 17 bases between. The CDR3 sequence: CASTSSMAETGELFF. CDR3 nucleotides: TGTGCCAGCACGTCGTCGATGGCGGAGACCGGGGAGCTGTTTTTT.

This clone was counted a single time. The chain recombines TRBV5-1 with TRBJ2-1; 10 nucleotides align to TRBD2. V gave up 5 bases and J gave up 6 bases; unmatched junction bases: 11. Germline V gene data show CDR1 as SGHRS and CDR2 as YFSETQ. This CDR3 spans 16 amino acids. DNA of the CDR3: TGCGCCAGCAGATTCCCTAGCGGGAGTGCAGGCAATGAGCAGTTCTTC. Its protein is CASRFPSGSAGNEQFF. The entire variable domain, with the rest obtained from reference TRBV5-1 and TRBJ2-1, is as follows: KAGVTQTPRYLIKTRGQQVTLSCSPISGHRSVSWYQQTPGQGLQFLFEYFSETQRNKGNFPGRFSGRQFSNSRSEMNVSTLELGDSALYLCASRFPSGSAGNEQFFGPGTRLTVL.

Here the CDR3 DNA reads TGTGCCACCAAGAGCTCCAGACAGCTTTACTTCACAGATACGCAGTATTTT. As protein: CATKSSRQLYFTDTQYF. The chain has TRBV15 and TRBJ2-3, with a weak D call TRBD1 (5 bases). The V end lost 7 bases, the J end lost 2 bases, and 22 bases lay between the germline ends. The CDR3 covers 17 residues. Germline V CDR1 and CDR2: LNHNV, YYDKDF (reference sequence).

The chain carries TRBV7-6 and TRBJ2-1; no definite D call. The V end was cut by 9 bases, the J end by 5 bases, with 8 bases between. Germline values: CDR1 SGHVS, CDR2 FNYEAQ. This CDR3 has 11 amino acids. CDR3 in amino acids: CASSTNNEQFF. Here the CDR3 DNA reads TGTGCCAGTTCCACAAACAATGAGCAGTTCTTC.

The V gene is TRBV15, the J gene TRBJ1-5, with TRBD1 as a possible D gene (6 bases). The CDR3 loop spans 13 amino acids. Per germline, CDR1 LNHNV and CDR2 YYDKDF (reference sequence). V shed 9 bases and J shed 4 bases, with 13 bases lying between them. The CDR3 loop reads CATTGTKNQPQHF. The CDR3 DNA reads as TGTGCCACGACCGGGACAAAAAATCAGCCCCAGCATTTT. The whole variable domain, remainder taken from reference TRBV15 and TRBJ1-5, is DAMVIQNPRYQVTQFGKPVTLSCSQTLNHNVMYWYQQKSSQAPKLLFHYYDKDFNNEADTPDNFQSRRPNTSFCFLDIRSPGLGDTAMYLCATTGTKNQPQHFGDGTRLSIL.

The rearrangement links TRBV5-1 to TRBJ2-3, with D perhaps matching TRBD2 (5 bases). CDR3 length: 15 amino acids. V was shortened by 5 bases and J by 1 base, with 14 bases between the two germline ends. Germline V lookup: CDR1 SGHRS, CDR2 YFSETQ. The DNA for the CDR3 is TGCGCCAGCAGTTCCCTAGCCGATGGCACAGATACGCAGTATTTT. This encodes CASSSLADGTDTQYF.

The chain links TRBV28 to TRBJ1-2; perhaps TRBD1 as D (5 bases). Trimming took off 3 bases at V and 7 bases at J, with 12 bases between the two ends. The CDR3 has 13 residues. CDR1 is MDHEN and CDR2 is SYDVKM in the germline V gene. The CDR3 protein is CASSLGRVGGYTF. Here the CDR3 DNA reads TGTGCCAGCAGTTTGGGCAGGGTTGGTGGCTACACCTTC.

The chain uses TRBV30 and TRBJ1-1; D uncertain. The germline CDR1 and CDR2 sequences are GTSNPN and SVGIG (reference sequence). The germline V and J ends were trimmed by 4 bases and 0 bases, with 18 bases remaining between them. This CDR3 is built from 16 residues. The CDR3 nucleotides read TGTGCCTGGACTCTTATGGCAGGAGGCATGAACACTGAAGCTTTCTTT. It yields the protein CAWTLMAGGMNTEAFF. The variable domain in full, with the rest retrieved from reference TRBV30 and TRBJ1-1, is SQTIHQWPATLVQPVGSPLSLECTVEGTSNPNLYWYRQAAGRGLQLLFYSVGIGQISSEVPQNLSASRPQDRQFILSSKKLLLSDSGFYLCAWTLMAGGMNTEAFFGQGTRLTVV.

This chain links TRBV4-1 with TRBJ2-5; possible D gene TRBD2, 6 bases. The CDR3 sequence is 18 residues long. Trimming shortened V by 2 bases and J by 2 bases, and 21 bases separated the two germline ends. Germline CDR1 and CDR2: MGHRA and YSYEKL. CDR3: CASSQPRGLGGLQETQYF. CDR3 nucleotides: TGCGCCAGCAGCCAACCTCGGGGGTTAGGAGGGTTACAAGAGACCCAGTACTTC.